This passage covers 29 T cell receptor beta chains from one sample sequenced in a study of T cell responses to AZD1222 COVID-19 vaccine (dated by TCRdb to about 2021). The time point label for this specimen denotes: baseline before first vaccination. The library was produced with the immunoSEQ multiplex PCR assay. Imported from immuneACCESS, the table was reduced by TCRdb to in-frame sequences with V and J called. These copies leave out some clones; in studies compared against another copy, an unresolved V gene accounts for under half, and the cause of the remainder is not known. The table for this sample lists 100,000 or so clones; more than 75% of them were counted only once. The top ten constitute over 8% of the sample. Sample: peripheral blood, taken on day 0 of AZD1222 vaccination. These receptors came from an adult in good health.

This sequence joins TRBV18 and TRBJ2-7; D not resolved. V lost 0 bases and J lost 3, with 9 bases in between. Per the germline V gene, CDR1 is KGHSH and CDR2 is LQKENI. This CDR3 has 14 amino acids. CDR3 region: CASSPPSSNYEQYF. The CDR3 DNA reads as TGTGCCAGCTCACCACCGTCGTCCAACTACGAGCAGTACTTC. Supplemented by reference TRBV18 and TRBJ2-7, the full variable domain reads NAGVMQNPRHLVRRRGQEARLRCSPMKGHSHVYWYRQLPEEGLKFMVYLQKENIIDESGMPKERFSAEFPKEGPSILRIQQVVRGDSAAYFCASSPPSSNYEQYFGPGTRLTVT.

This chain connects TRBV19 to TRBJ2-1, with 9 bases fitting TRBD2. V lost 5 bases to trimming and J lost 3 bases; unmatched junction nucleotides: 8. The CDR3 is 16 amino acids. In germline, CDR1 is LNHDA, CDR2 SQIVND (reference sequence). In DNA form, the CDR3 reads TGTGCCAGTAGTCTATTAGCGGGAGACCTCTACAATGAGCAGTTCTTC. This translates into CASSLLAGDLYNEQFF.

The chain combines TRBV6-5 with TRBJ2-7; no reliable D call. V shed 8 bases and J shed 0 bases, with 14 bases lying between them. Germline lookup yields CDR1 MNHEY and CDR2 SVGAGI. The CDR3 runs 14 residues. CDR3 sequence reads: CASFMGAVSYEQYF. CDR3 sequence (DNA): TGTGCCAGCTTTATGGGCGCGGTCTCCTACGAGCAGTACTTC.

The CDR3 DNA reads as TGCGCCACCGCTCCTGGGGCTCCCTACAATGAGCAGTTCTTC. Its protein product is CATAPGAPYNEQFF. The chain joins TRBV5-1 to TRBJ2-1, with D possibly being TRBD1 (5 bases). V was cut by 9 bases and J by 2 bases, with 15 bases left in between. CDR3 length equals 14 residues. The germline V gene has CDR1 SGHRS and CDR2 YFSETQ.

The chain has TRBV5-4 and TRBJ1-2; D is unclear. The V end was cut by 3 bases, the J end by 4 bases, with 7 bases between. CDR3 length: 12 amino acids. Germline V CDR1 and CDR2: SGHNT, YYREEE (reference sequence). This chain's CDR3 is CASSSNRYGYTF. The CDR3 nucleotides read TGTGCCAGCAGCTCCAACCGCTATGGCTACACCTTC.

The genes are TRBV19 and TRBJ2-7; 13 bases fit TRBD2. This CDR3 spans 14 amino acids. CDR1 and CDR2 (germline): LNHDA, SQIVND (reference sequence). Trimming at V came to 3 bases and at J to 5 bases, leaving 1 base not matched to a gene. In nucleotides, the CDR3 is TGTGCCAGTAGTATGGGACTAGCGGGAAACGAGCAGTACTTC. It is translated as CASSMGLAGNEQYF.

CDR3 region: CASSPALLAGGRTDTQYF. In nucleotides, the CDR3 is TGTGCCAGCAGCCCAGCCCTCCTAGCGGGAGGGAGGACAGATACGCAGTATTTT. The V call is TRBV7-9, the J call TRBJ2-3, with 12 nucleotides matching TRBD2. This CDR3 region has 18 residues. CDR1 is SEHNR and CDR2 is FQNEAQ in the germline V gene (reference sequence). Trimming took 5 bases from V and 3 from J; bases not matched to a gene: 12.

This rearrangement joins TRBV12-3 or TRBV12-4 to TRBJ1-3, with D hard to call. The CDR3 runs 13 residues. V was clipped by 3 bases and J by 0 bases, with 3 bases between them. CDR3 DNA sequence: TGTGCCAGCAGTTTTTCCTCTGGAAACACCATATATTTT. Its protein is CASSFSSGNTIYF.

This clone has a single count. The chain uses TRBV28 and TRBJ2-5; 8 bases line up with TRBD2. Germline V CDR1 and CDR2: MDHEN, SYDVKM. V shed 1 base and J 4 bases; nucleotides not matched to a gene: 8. The CDR3 consists of 16 residues. The DNA for the CDR3 is TGTGCCAGCAGTTTATATTCGCCGGCGGGAGGAGAGACCCAGTACTTC. Translation gives CASSLYSPAGGETQYF. The whole variable domain, remainder taken from reference TRBV28 and TRBJ2-5, is DVKVTQSSRYLVKRTGEKVFLECVQDMDHENMFWYRQDPGLGLRLIYFSYDVKMKEKGDIPEGYSVSREKKERFSLILESASTNQTSMYLCASSLYSPAGGETQYFGPGTRLLVL.

The chain combines TRBV24-1 with TRBJ1-2; D not certain. V shed 3 bases and J shed 6 bases, with 7 bases lying between them. The length of the CDR3 is 12 residues. CDR1 and CDR2 from the germline V gene are KGHDR and SFDVKD. In DNA form, the CDR3 reads TGTGCCACCAGTGATGATATAAATGGCTACACCTTC. This encodes CATSDDINGYTF.

The V call is TRBV19, the J call TRBJ2-7; D remains ambiguous. The V and J ends lost 1 base and 0 bases respectively, with 13 bases between them. Germline CDR1 LNHDA, CDR2 SQIVND (reference sequence). The CDR3 totals 16 residues. The CDR3 spells CASSIAPAGSSYEQYF. In DNA, the CDR3 is TGTGCCAGTAGTATAGCTCCGGCAGGATCCTCCTACGAGCAGTACTTC.

This chain connects TRBV2 to TRBJ2-1; the match to TRBD2 covers 8 bases. Germline-derived CDR1 and CDR2 are SNHLY and FYNNEI. Germline trimming cut 4 bases from V and 4 bases from J; bases unmatched to any gene: 3. The CDR3 extends over 14 amino acids. CDR3 protein: CASSVGLGYNEQFF. The CDR3 DNA is TGTGCCAGCAGTGTGGGACTAGGGTACAATGAGCAGTTCTTC.

The chain has TRBV7-3 and TRBJ2-7; a possible D gene is TRBD2 (7 bases). The germline CDR1 and CDR2 sequences are SGHTA and FQGTGA. Trimming took off 7 bases at V and 3 bases at J, with 16 bases between the two ends. CDR3 length: 14 amino acids. CDR3 sequence: CASTGEREVYEQYF. The CDR3, as DNA: TGTGCCAGCACAGGGGAGCGGGAAGTCTACGAGCAGTACTTC.

This sequence joins TRBV18 and TRBJ1-6; D might be TRBD1 (6 bases). The V end was cut by 4 bases, the J end by 11 bases, with 12 bases between. The CDR3 has 13 amino acids. Germline V gene lookup returns CDR1 KGHSH and CDR2 LQKENI. CDR3 protein: CASSQGGETPLHF. The CDR3 region has the DNA TGTGCCAGCTCACAGGGGGGCGAAACACCCCTCCACTTT.

This clone is a singleton in its sample. This chain uses TRBV29-1 with TRBJ2-7, with 9 bases identical to TRBD2. CDR3 length equals 12 residues. Germline CDR1 and CDR2: SQVTM and ANQGSEA. The chain's CDR3 is CSASGMSYEQYF. CDR3 sequence (DNA): TGCAGTGCTAGCGGGATGTCCTACGAGCAGTACTTC.

The chain employs TRBV24-1 and TRBJ1-5, with a weak D call TRBD1 (5 bases). This CDR3 has 13 amino acids. V shed 7 bases and J shed 4 bases, with 10 bases lying between them. Per germline, CDR1 KGHDR and CDR2 SFDVKD. This CDR3 is CATRQGQNQPQHF. For the CDR3, the DNA is TGTGCCACCAGGCAGGGCCAGAATCAGCCCCAGCATTTT.

The rearrangement uses TRBV16 and TRBJ2-1, with 10 bases matching TRBD2. CDR1 is KGHSY, CDR2 FQNENV, per germline. J was trimmed by 5 bases and V by 2 bases; bases with no gene match: 3. This CDR3 contains 15 residues. The CDR3 sequence: CASSQQRGGHNEQFF. The CDR3 nucleotides read TGTGCCAGCAGCCAACAGCGGGGGGGGCACAATGAGCAGTTCTTC.

In this sample, this clone turned up once. This rearrangement joins TRBV24-1 to TRBJ1-2; 8 nucleotides match TRBD1. This CDR3 contains 14 residues. The V segment lost 3 bases and the J segment 6 bases; nucleotides outside the gene matches: 5. Germline lookup yields CDR1 KGHDR and CDR2 SFDVKD. The CDR3 sequence is CATSDRDRGDGYTF. CDR3 nucleotide sequence: TGTGCCACCAGTGATCGTGACAGGGGCGATGGCTACACCTTC.

The sample holds one count of this clone. The gene calls are TRBV5-1 and TRBJ1-3; maybe TRBD1 (5 bases). CDR1 is SGHRS, CDR2 YFSETQ, per germline. This CDR3 has 17 amino acids. V lost 4 bases to trimming and J lost 1 base, with 18 bases between them. CDR3 bases: TGCGCCAGCAGCACAGGATTAACCAGAATATCTGGAAACACCATATATTTT. It is translated as CASSTGLTRISGNTIYF. The full variable domain, its missing parts supplied by reference TRBV5-1 and TRBJ1-3, is KAGVTQTPRYLIKTRGQQVTLSCSPISGHRSVSWYQQTPGQGLQFLFEYFSETQRNKGNFPGRFSGRQFSNSRSEMNVSTLELGDSALYLCASSTGLTRISGNTIYFGEGSWLTVV.

The chain recombines TRBV27 with TRBJ2-7, with 7 bases matching TRBD2. The ends lost 7 bases at V and 2 bases at J; junction bases unmatched: 5. This CDR3 has 13 amino acids. Germline CDR1 reads MNHEY; CDR2 reads SMNVEV (reference sequence). CDR3 in amino acids: CASIREVAYEQYF. Here the CDR3 DNA reads TGTGCCAGCATTCGGGAGGTAGCCTACGAGCAGTACTTC.

The J gene is TRBJ1-6, the V gene TRBV7-3; 7 nucleotides agree with TRBD1. Losses at the gene ends were 3 bases for V and 7 bases for J; bases not matched to a gene: 3. CDR1 is SGHTA, CDR2 FQGTGA, per germline. The length of the CDR3 is 14 residues. DNA for the CDR3: TGTGCCAGCAGCTTTCAGGGGGGAAATTCACCCCTCCACTTT. Translating it yields CASSFQGGNSPLHF.

The chain carries TRBV7-9 and TRBJ1-2; possibly TRBD1 for D (6 bases). Trimming took 5 bases from V and 8 from J, leaving 12 bases between them. Germline CDR1 SEHNR, CDR2 FQNEAQ (reference sequence). The CDR3 contains 12 residues. CDR3 DNA: TGTGCCAGCAGCGTCTCAGGGGTCGGCTACACCTTC. This sequence encodes CASSVSGVGYTF.

V and J are TRBV18 and TRBJ1-3, with D hard to call. The V gene's germline CDR1 is KGHSH and CDR2 LQKENI. Trimming stripped 2 bases from V and 4 bases from J, with 9 bases between. This CDR3 region has 14 residues. The CDR3: CASSPAGPGNTIYF. CDR3 coding DNA: TGTGCCAGCTCACCAGCAGGACCCGGAAACACCATATATTTT.

This clone was recorded once. J is TRBJ2-3 and V is TRBV3-1 (or the pseudogene TRBV3-2); no definite D call. Germline V CDR1 and CDR2: LGHDT, YNNKEL (reference sequence). V was clipped by 1 base and J by 7 bases, with 6 bases between them. The CDR3 is 12 amino acids. CDR3 sequence reads: CASSQVRNTQYF. In DNA, the CDR3 is TGTGCCAGCAGCCAAGTACGAAATACGCAGTATTTT.

This sequence joins TRBV10-3 and TRBJ1-4; D possibly corresponds to TRBD1 (5 bases). V was shortened by 10 bases and J by 5 bases, with 14 bases between the two germline ends. Germline V gene lookup returns CDR1 ENHRY and CDR2 SYGVKD. The CDR3 length is 13 residues. DNA of the CDR3: TGTGCCACAACCAGGGCCCTGAATGAAAAACTGTTTTTT. Translation gives CATTRALNEKLFF.

This clone appeared once. The chain employs TRBV19 and TRBJ1-1, with D perhaps matching TRBD1 (6 bases). CDR1 is LNHDA, CDR2 SQIVND, per germline (reference sequence). V was pared by 6 bases and J by 8 bases, with 16 bases between. This CDR3 spans 13 amino acids. CDR3 amino acids: CASRGEGGVEAFF. The DNA for the CDR3 is TGTGCCAGTAGAGGGGAAGGGGGGGTCGAAGCTTTCTTT.

The rearrangement joins TRBV13 to TRBJ2-1; D gene uncertain. Trimming took 5 bases from V and 5 from J, leaving 4 bases between them. Per germline, CDR1 PRHDT and CDR2 FYEKMQ (reference sequence). The CDR3 covers 11 residues. CDR3: CASSTNNEQFF. For the CDR3, the DNA is TGTGCCAGCAGCACAAACAATGAGCAGTTCTTC. Together with reference TRBV13 and TRBJ2-1, the CDR3 gives the full variable domain: AAGVIQSPRHLIKEKRETATLKCYPIPRHDTVYWYQQGPGQDPQFLISFYEKMQSDKGSIPDRFSAQQFSDYHSELNMSSLELGDSALYFCASSTNNEQFFGPGTRLTVL.

The sample holds a few counts of this clone. The V and J genes are TRBV27 and TRBJ1-6; D might be TRBD1 (5 bases). The CDR3 is made up of 16 amino acids. Germline V gene data show CDR1 as MNHEY and CDR2 as SMNVEV (reference sequence). V dropped 0 bases and J dropped 7 bases, with 13 bases sitting between them. As DNA, the CDR3 is TGTGCCAGCAGTTTATCGGGGGGGGTTCCGAATTCACCCCTCCACTTT. This sequence encodes CASSLSGGVPNSPLHF.

This chain links TRBV10-3 with TRBJ2-1; the match to TRBD1 covers 11 bases. The CDR3 extends over 12 amino acids. The junction had 1 base not matched to a gene; V was cut back by 10 bases and J by 5 bases. Germline V CDR1 and CDR2: ENHRY, SYGVKD. Written as DNA, the CDR3 is TGTGCCACGGGACAGGGGGACAATGAGCAGTTCTTC. Amino acid sequence: CATGQGDNEQFF.